These 22 T cell receptor beta chains were all obtained from the same sample, sequenced in a study of neurological immune-mediated disorders. Using its own MiXCR run on the 5' RACE reads, TCRdb lists one record per CDR3 protein. The repertoire includes tens of thousands of distinct CDR3 sequences, almost 3.5% of them detected once, and approximately 3.7% sits in the top ten. Source material: PBMCs. The receptors originated from a man in his forties with multiple sclerosis.

This clonotype was seen ten or more times. V gene TRBV5-1 combines with J gene TRBJ1-1; D gene uncertain. The CDR3 loop spans 13 amino acids. V dropped 0 bases and J dropped 6 bases, with 9 bases sitting between them. Germline loops: CDR1 SGHRS, CDR2 YFSETQ. CDR3 amino acids: CASSLASVPEAFF. DNA of the CDR3: TGCGCCAGCAGCTTGGCTAGCGTTCCTGAAGCTTTCTTT.

Ten or more counts support this clonotype. The chain combines TRBV11-2 with TRBJ2-2; possible D gene TRBD1, 6 bases. Deletions cut 4 bases from V and 4 bases from J, with 22 bases between. The CDR3 extends over 18 amino acids. The germline gives CDR1 SGHAT, CDR2 FQNNGV. The CDR3 loop reads CASSSGREKGVITGELFF. In nucleotides, the CDR3 is TGTGCCAGCAGCTCTGGACGGGAAAAGGGGGTTATCACCGGGGAGCTGTTTTTT.

This clonotype was seen at least ten times. The CDR3 spells CASSHGHHRGGSPLHF. In nucleotides, the CDR3 is TGTGCCAGCAGCCACGGCCACCACAGGGGGGGCTCACCCCTCCACTTT. The V gene is TRBV3-1, the J gene TRBJ1-6; 8 nucleotides agree with TRBD1. This CDR3 is built from 16 residues. The germline V gene has CDR1 LGHDT and CDR2 YNNKEL (reference sequence). V was pared by 3 bases and J by 10 bases, with 11 bases of the junction left unmatched.

This clonotype was seen repeatedly, ten times or more. The genes are TRBV20-1 and TRBJ1-2; D not certain. The CDR3 has 11 amino acids. The germline gives CDR1 DFQATT, CDR2 SNEGSKA (reference sequence). V was cut by 3 bases and J by 4 bases, with 6 bases left in between. CDR3 coding DNA: TGCAGTGCTAGGCCAGTCTATGGCTACACCTTC. It codes for CSARPVYGYTF.

This clonotype occurred many times. The rearrangement uses TRBV20-1 and TRBJ2-1; 7 nucleotides match TRBD1. Trimming took 0 bases from V and 3 from J; bases not matched to a gene: 8. The CDR3 loop spans 16 amino acids. Germline loops: CDR1 DFQATT, CDR2 SNEGSKA (reference sequence). CDR3 loop: CSARDPRRGNYNEQFF. The CDR3 DNA is TGCAGTGCTAGAGATCCGCGCAGGGGGAACTACAATGAGCAGTTCTTC.

Concerning this clonotype itself: A much bigger clone sits one base away, suggesting this may be a read error. This sequence joins TRBV5-1 and TRBJ2-2; TRBD1 might be the D (6 bases). With 6 bases removed from V and 5 bases from J, the gap between germline ends came to 23 bases. The germline V gene has CDR1 SGHRS and CDR2 YFSETQ. This CDR3 spans 17 amino acids. This CDR3 is CASKRGKGQWLTGELFF. The CDR3 nucleotides are TGCGCCAGCAAAAGGGGGAAAGGGCAGTGGTTGACCGGGGAGCTGTTTTTT.

This clonotype was recorded many times. The V call is TRBV20-1, the J call TRBJ2-2; D call uncertain. The CDR3 runs to 13 residues. Germline-derived CDR1 and CDR2 are DFQATT and SNEGSKA (reference sequence). DNA for the CDR3: TGCAGCTCTCCCGACGGCTACACCGGGGAGCTGTTTTTT. Its translation is CSSPDGYTGELFF.

This clonotype was observed many times. The chain couples TRBV24-1 to TRBJ2-1, with TRBD1 matching over 7 bases. Germline V lookup: CDR1 KGHDR, CDR2 SFDVKD. The CDR3 contains 15 residues. J lost 2 bases, V lost 5 bases, and 5 bases had no gene match. CDR3 protein: CATSVQGIPYNEQFF. CDR3 bases: TGTGCCACCAGTGTACAGGGGATTCCCTACAATGAGCAGTTCTTC.

This clonotype was recorded at least ten times. The V and J genes are TRBV5-1 and TRBJ2-5; D unclear. Per germline, CDR1 SGHRS and CDR2 YFSETQ. The CDR3 runs 13 residues. V was pared by 5 bases and J by 0 bases, with 8 bases between. CDR3 loop: CASSGDNQETQYF. CDR3 coding DNA: TGCGCCAGCAGTGGAGACAACCAAGAGACCCAGTACTTC.

This clonotype was seen many times. The CDR3 reads CASSFNRGEYGYTF. In DNA, the CDR3 is TGTGCCAGCAGCTTTAATAGGGGAGAGTATGGCTACACCTTC. The chain is built from TRBV5-5 and TRBJ1-2, with D possibly being TRBD1 (5 bases). V was clipped by 2 bases and J by 5 bases, with 13 bases between them. Germline V gene sequence: CDR1 SGHKS, CDR2 YYEKEE (reference sequence). The CDR3 consists of 14 residues.

For this clonotype: A read error may be the cause here, since a much bigger clone is one base away. Without the conserved terminal phenylalanine or tryptophan, this CDR3 likely stems from a read error. The V call is TRBV5-6, the J call TRBJ1-2; possible D gene TRBD1, 6 bases. V lost 0 bases and J 4 bases, leaving 19 bases between the germline ends. Germline V gives CDR1 SGHDT, CDR2 YYEEEE. The CDR3 sequence is 17 residues long. The CDR3 loop reads CASSLGGHSAPGYGYTV. The CDR3 DNA reads TGTGCCAGCAGCTTGGGGGGACACTCCGCACCGGGCTATGGCTACACCGTC.

This clonotype was recorded many times. The V and J genes are TRBV2 and TRBJ1-1; the match to TRBD1 covers 7 bases. The CDR3 spans 17 residues. The V and J ends lost 3 bases and 0 bases, in that order; junction bases with no gene match: 10. Germline values: CDR1 SNHLY, CDR2 FYNNEI. The CDR3 DNA reads TGTGCCAGCAGTGAGCAACAGGGGCGACTAATGAACACTGAAGCTTTCTTT. Its protein is CASSEQQGRLMNTEAFF.

This clonotype occurred many times. The chain combines TRBV20-1 with TRBJ2-3; D remains unclear. The CDR3 has 15 amino acids. Trimming shortened V by 3 bases and J by 6 bases, and 19 bases separated the two germline ends. The germline CDR1 and CDR2 sequences are DFQATT and SNEGSKA (reference sequence). The CDR3 spells CSASRFSNHKDTQYF. The CDR3 DNA reads TGCAGTGCTAGCAGATTCAGTAACCACAAGGATACGCAGTATTTT.

About this clonotype: This may be a read error: a much more frequent sequence differs by one nucleotide. The chain carries TRBV5-1 and TRBJ2-2, with TRBD1 identical over 9 bases. This CDR3 contains 15 residues. CDR1 SGHRS and CDR2 YFSETQ come from the germline V gene. V trimming: 4 bases; J trimming: 7 bases; junction bases outside the gene matches: 8. CDR3 in DNA: TGCGCCAGCAGCCCGGGACAGGGTTACAACGGGGAGCTGTTTTTT. This sequence encodes CASSPGQGYNGELFF.

At least ten counts were recorded for this clonotype. The V call is TRBV25-1, the J call TRBJ2-7, with 7 bases fitting TRBD1. The CDR3 is 14 amino acids. The V gene end was trimmed by 3 bases and the J gene end by 5 bases; junction bases not matched to a gene: 7. Germline V gene lookup returns CDR1 MGHDK and CDR2 SYGVNS. The CDR3 sequence is CASSEKGARDEQYF. In DNA form, the CDR3 reads TGTGCCAGCAGTGAGAAGGGGGCGCGGGACGAGCAGTACTTC.

This clonotype was detected ten times or more. The chain uses TRBV7-8 and TRBJ2-3, with D maybe TRBD2 (6 bases). Per the germline V gene, CDR1 is SGHVS and CDR2 is FQNEAQ. V was trimmed by 3 bases and J by 2 bases, leaving 9 bases between them. The CDR3 runs to 14 residues. The CDR3 spells CASSFAGHTDTQYF. CDR3 bases: TGTGCCAGCAGCTTTGCGGGGCACACAGATACGCAGTATTTT.

This clonotype has ten or more counts. The chain carries TRBV2 and TRBJ1-3, with D possibly TRBD1 on 5 matching bases. Germline CDR1 SNHLY, CDR2 FYNNEI. This CDR3 is built from 13 residues. The ends were cut back, 6 bases at V and 2 bases at J, with 8 bases in the middle. The CDR3 spells CASRGTAGNTIYF. CDR3 bases: TGTGCCAGCAGAGGGACGGCTGGAAACACCATATATTTT.

This clonotype showed up many times. The chain combines TRBV5-1 with TRBJ2-7; D ambiguous. Germline V gene lookup returns CDR1 SGHRS and CDR2 YFSETQ. V lost 7 bases to trimming and J lost 1 base, with 12 bases between them. The CDR3 is 13 residues long. In DNA form, the CDR3 reads TGCGCCAGCGGGGTGGAGAGTTCCTACGAGCAGTACTTC. Protein sequence: CASGVESSYEQYF. The full variable domain, in which reference TRBV5-1 and TRBJ2-7 provide the parts outside the CDR3, is KAGVTQTPRYLIKTRGQQVTLSCSPISGHRSVSWYQQTPGQGLQFLFEYFSETQRNKGNFPGRFSGRQFSNSRSEMNVSTLELGDSALYLCASGVESSYEQYFGPGTRLTVT.

In this sample, this clonotype turned up a few times. A read error may explain this, as a much larger clone is one base away. The chain is built from TRBV12-3 or TRBV12-4 and TRBJ1-1, with TRBD1 identical over 7 bases. J gave up 0 bases and V 7 bases, and 8 bases lay outside the gene matches. There are 15 residues in the CDR3. The DNA of the CDR3 is TGTGCCAGCATCGAACAGGGGACCTTGAACACTGAAGCTTTCTTT. This gives the protein CASIEQGTLNTEAFF.

This clonotype was detected many times. The chain is built from TRBV7-2 and TRBJ1-2; D is perhaps TRBD1 (6 bases). V was trimmed by 5 bases and J by 6 bases, leaving 19 bases between them. The CDR3 is 15 amino acids. The V gene's germline CDR1 is SGHTA and CDR2 FQGNSA. Written as DNA, the CDR3 is TGTGCCAGCAGCCCTATAAAAACAGGGACACATGGCTACACCTTC. Its translation is CASSPIKTGTHGYTF. Complete variable domain (other parts from reference TRBV7-2 and TRBJ1-2): GAGVSQSPSNKVTEKGKDVELRCDPISGHTALYWYRQSLGQGLEFLIYFQGNSAPDKSGLPSDRFSAERTGGSVSTLTIQRTQQEDSAVYLCASSPIKTGTHGYTFGSGTRLTVV.

This clonotype was detected ten times or more. The rearrangement links TRBV6-5 to TRBJ1-4, with 10 bases that match TRBD1. The CDR3 has 13 residues. CDR1 MNHEY and CDR2 SVGAGI come from the germline V gene. The J segment lost 7 bases and the V segment lost 6 bases, leaving 2 bases of the junction unmatched. The CDR3 DNA reads TGTGCCAGCAGGACAGGGGGCGTTGAAAAACTGTTTTTT. The encoded protein is CASRTGGVEKLFF.

This clonotype was seen many times. The rearrangement uses TRBV2 and TRBJ2-7; 11 bases match TRBD1. From germline, CDR1 is SNHLY and CDR2 FYNNEI. The length of the CDR3 is 15 residues. V gave up 10 bases and J gave up 0 bases; unmatched junction bases: 8. CDR3: CATSAGTGGSYEQYF. In DNA, the CDR3 is TGTGCCACCTCGGCGGGGACAGGGGGCTCCTACGAGCAGTACTTC. The full variable domain, rest sourced from reference TRBV2 and TRBJ2-7, is EPEVTQTPSHQVTQMGQEVILRCVPISNHLYFYWYRQILGQKVEFLVSFYNNEISEKSEIFDDQFSVERPDGSNFTLKIRSTKLEDSAMYFCATSAGTGGSYEQYFGPGTRLTVT.